This T cell receptor beta chain was recovered during a study of blood T cell repertoires in COVID-19. The method was immunoSEQ multiplex PCR; TCRdb's version includes in-frame clones alone and lacks a portion of them. The sample holds fewer than 300,000 clones; approximately 91% are singletons and the top ten take about 2.3%. CDR3 length: 16 amino acids. The V gene end was trimmed by 0 bases and the J gene end by 0 bases; junction bases not matched to a gene: 3. Germline CDR1 is SGHRS and CDR2 is YFSETQ. Sample: PBMCs or T cells enriched from blood (not recorded which). The rearrangement uses TRBV5-1 and TRBJ1-1; 9 nucleotides match TRBD1. The receptor comes from a woman between 40 and 55 years old with acute COVID-19. In nucleotides, the CDR3 is TGCGCCAGCAGCTTGGGGAGGACAGGGGTGAACACTGAAGCTTTCTTT. It translates to CASSLGRTGVNTEAFF.